The 6 T cell receptor beta chains below all came from one sample that was sequenced in a study of blood T cell repertoires in COVID-19. Only in-frame clones appear in the TCRdb table, and some are missing; sequencing was by immunoSEQ multiplex PCR. The table lists around 180,000 clones, approximately 86% of them singletons. Sequenced: peripheral blood. These receptors came from a woman aged 80 or over with acute or convalescent COVID-19.

The chain is built from TRBV7-9 and TRBJ2-7; 7 nucleotides agree with TRBD2. With 5 bases clipped from V and 2 bases from J, the junction kept 6 bases outside the gene matches. The CDR3 runs 14 residues. Germline values: CDR1 SEHNR, CDR2 FQNEAQ (reference sequence). The CDR3 nucleotides read TGTGCCAGCAGCCCCGGACTAGGCCCCTACGAGCAGTACTTC. Translating gives CASSPGLGPYEQYF.

This clone was recorded a few times. The chain employs TRBV14 and TRBJ2-6, with D uncertain. CDR3 size: 14 residues. CDR1 SGHDN and CDR2 FVKESK come from the germline V gene. V lost 5 bases, J lost 4 bases, and 9 bases lay in between. The DNA of the CDR3 is TGTGCCAGCAGCTCGAGGTTCGGGGCCAACGTCCTGACTTTC. This gives the protein CASSSRFGANVLTF.

This clone was seen just once. The rearrangement joins TRBV14 to TRBJ1-2; D remains ambiguous. With 4 bases removed from V and 10 bases from J, the gap between germline ends came to 13 bases. CDR1 is SGHDN, CDR2 FVKESK, per germline. The length of the CDR3 is 12 residues. CDR3: CASSRAGRAYTF. The CDR3 DNA is TGTGCCAGCAGCCGGGCCGGAAGAGCCTACACCTTC.

CDR3 amino acids: CASSERDRGIMNTEAFF. In DNA form, the CDR3 reads TGTGCCAGCAGTGAAAGGGACAGGGGAATTATGAACACTGAAGCTTTCTTT. V and J are TRBV25-1 and TRBJ1-1; 10 positions agree with TRBD1. Trimming at V came to 2 bases and at J to 0 bases, leaving 6 bases not matched to a gene. CDR1 is MGHDK, CDR2 SYGVNS, per germline. The CDR3 totals 17 residues.

The rearrangement links TRBV7-2 to TRBJ2-3; D is uncertain. This CDR3 region has 13 residues. Germline CDR1 SGHTA, CDR2 FQGNSA. With 1 base removed from V and 6 bases from J, the gap between germline ends came to 8 bases. The CDR3 nucleotides are TGTGCCAGCAGCTTAGTGGTGAGGGATACGCAGTATTTT. Its translation: CASSLVVRDTQYF. Variable domain in full (rest from reference TRBV7-2 and TRBJ2-3): GAGVSQSPSNKVTEKGKDVELRCDPISGHTALYWYRQSLGQGLEFLIYFQGNSAPDKSGLPSDRFSAERTGGSVSTLTIQRTQQEDSAVYLCASSLVVRDTQYFGPGTRLTVL.

This chain uses TRBV5-4 with TRBJ1-4, with a weak D call TRBD1 (6 bases). Germline V gene lookup returns CDR1 SGHNT and CDR2 YYREEE (reference sequence). Trimming took off 0 bases at V and 8 bases at J, with 8 bases between the two ends. The CDR3 has 13 amino acids. In DNA form, the CDR3 reads TGTGCCAGCAGCTTGGACCAGGGGGAAAAACTGTTTTTT. Amino acid sequence: CASSLDQGEKLFF.